These 4 T cell receptor beta chains came from one sample sequenced in a study of OX40 agonist ivuxolimab in advanced cancers. Measured with immunoSEQ multiplex PCR; TCRdb has only the in-frame clones, and not every one. The sample has about 40,000 clones, 87% seen once; the top ten hold 3% to 4.5%. The sequencing used CD4+ or CD8+ T cells sorted from blood, collected in a trial of the OX40 agonist ivuxolimab. Every receptor here comes from an adult with an advanced solid tumor such as melanoma, head and neck, liver or kidney cancer.

The V and J genes are TRBV2 and TRBJ2-6; 11 nucleotides agree with TRBD2. Germline loops: CDR1 SNHLY, CDR2 FYNNEI. Trimming cost V 3 bases and J 2 bases; bases outside gene matches: 3. This CDR3 contains 17 residues. The CDR3 region is CASSDLAGGPGANVLTF. The CDR3 DNA sequence: TGTGCCAGCAGTGACTTAGCGGGAGGGCCTGGGGCCAACGTCCTGACTTTC. Complete variable domain (other parts from reference TRBV2 and TRBJ2-6): EPEVTQTPSHQVTQMGQEVILRCVPISNHLYFYWYRQILGQKVEFLVSFYNNEISEKSEIFDDQFSVERPDGSNFTLKIRSTKLEDSAMYFCASSDLAGGPGANVLTFGAGSRLTVL.

The V call is TRBV6-6, the J call TRBJ1-1; 9 bases are a match to TRBD1. Per germline, CDR1 MNHNY and CDR2 SVGAGI (reference sequence). The CDR3 is made up of 15 amino acids. Germline trimming cut 7 bases from V and 4 bases from J; bases unmatched to any gene: 10. CDR3 sequence reads: CASTQTGGGSTEAFF. The CDR3 DNA reads TGTGCCAGCACCCAGACAGGGGGTGGTTCCACTGAAGCTTTCTTT.

The J gene is TRBJ1-2, the V gene TRBV11-2; possible D gene TRBD1, 5 bases. The CDR3 is 16 amino acids. The V end lost 2 bases, the J end lost 5 bases, and 18 bases lay between the germline ends. Germline loops: CDR1 SGHAT, CDR2 FQNNGV. In DNA form, the CDR3 reads TGTGCCAGCAGCTTAATGACAGTAATCGATAAATATGGCTACACCTTC. As protein: CASSLMTVIDKYGYTF.

The genes are TRBV28 and TRBJ1-3; 11 nucleotides line up with TRBD1. CDR3 size: 15 residues. Germline-derived CDR1 and CDR2 are MDHEN and SYDVKM. V shed 8 bases, J shed 4 bases, and the junction held 7 bases outside the gene matches. CDR3 region: CASGRTGGTGNTIYF. The CDR3 DNA sequence: TGTGCCAGCGGAAGGACAGGGGGCACGGGAAACACCATATATTTT.